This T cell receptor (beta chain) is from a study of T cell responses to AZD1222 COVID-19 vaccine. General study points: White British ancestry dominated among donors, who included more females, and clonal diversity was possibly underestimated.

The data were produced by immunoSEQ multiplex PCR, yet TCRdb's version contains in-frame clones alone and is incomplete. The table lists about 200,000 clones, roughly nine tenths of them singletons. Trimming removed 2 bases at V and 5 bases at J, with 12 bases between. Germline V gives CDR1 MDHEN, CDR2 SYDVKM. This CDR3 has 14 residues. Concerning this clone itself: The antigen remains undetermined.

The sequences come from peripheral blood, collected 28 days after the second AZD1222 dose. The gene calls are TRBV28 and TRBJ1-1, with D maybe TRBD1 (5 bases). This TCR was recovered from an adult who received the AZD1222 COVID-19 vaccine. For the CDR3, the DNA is TGTGCCAGCAGTTTAGCGGGGCCCGGGACTGAAGCTTTCTTT. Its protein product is CASSLAGPGTEAFF.